The rows below give T cell receptor beta chains drawn from one sample of a study of blood T cell repertoires in COVID-19. The assay was immunoSEQ multiplex PCR, and TCRdb's table has in-frame clones only and misses some. The sample consists of 130,000 to 150,000 clones, roughly 90% of them appearing once. Source material: PBMCs or T cells enriched from blood (not recorded which). These receptor sequences come from a young woman with acute COVID-19. Each CDR3 is given with its conserved first and last residue. A D gene is named only where the DNA matches it firmly. For some rows the clone size is stated as once, few or many, or as a class when expanded; others skip it.

V: TRBV5-1; J: TRBJ2-1; size: .; D: .; CDR3: CASSLEASAYNEQFF; DNA: TGCGCCAGCAGCTTGGAAGCTAGCGCTTACAATGAGCAGTTCTTC
V: TRBV25-1; J: TRBJ1-1; size: .; D: .; CDR3: CASSDPRGAAEAFF; DNA: TGTGCCAGCAGTGACCCCCGGGGGGCGGCTGAAGCTTTCTTT
V: TRBV7-9; J: TRBJ2-5; size: .; D: .; CDR3: CASSLDPRETQYF; DNA: TGTGCCAGCAGCTTAGATCCCCGAGAGACCCAGTACTTC
V: TRBV7-2; J: TRBJ1-2; size: .; D: .; CDR3: CASSLLGRGYTF; DNA: TGTGCCAGCAGCTTGCTGGGGAGAGGCTACACCTTC
V: TRBV6-5; J: TRBJ2-6; size: .; D: .; CDR3: CASSYSGAGANVLTF; DNA: TGTGCCAGCAGTTACTCAGGGGCTGGGGCCAACGTCCTGACTTTC
V: TRBV19; J: TRBJ1-2; size: .; D: TRBD1; CDR3: CASSKDRGNYGYTF; DNA: TGTGCCAGTAGTAAGGACAGGGGAAACTATGGCTACACCTTC
V: TRBV1; J: TRBJ2-1; size: .; D: .; CDR3: CTSSRIIREQPDNEQFF; DNA: TGCACCAGCAGCCGAATCATACGGGAGCAGCCCGACAATGAGCAGTTCTTC
V: TRBV5-4; J: TRBJ1-2; size: .; D: TRBD1; CDR3: CASSWDSQVGYTF; DNA: TGTGCCAGCAGCTGGGACAGCCAAGTGGGCTACACCTTC
V: TRBV3-1/TRBV3-2; J: TRBJ2-3; size: once; D: .; CDR3: CASSLQGILQYF; DNA: TGTGCCAGCAGCCTACAGGGTATCTTGCAGTATTTT
V: TRBV4-1; J: TRBJ1-6; size: .; D: .; CDR3: CASSPYREDSPLHF; DNA: TGCGCCAGCAGCCCTTACAGGGAAGACTCACCCCTCCACTTT
V: TRBV11-2; J: TRBJ1-1; size: .; D: .; CDR3: CASSPQAGNTEAFF; DNA: TGTGCCAGCAGCCCCCAAGCGGGGAACACTGAAGCTTTCTTT
V: TRBV5-6; J: TRBJ2-3; size: .; D: .; CDR3: CASSFKRTGTDTQYF; DNA: TGTGCCAGCAGCTTTAAGAGAACGGGCACAGATACGCAGTATTTT
V: TRBV19; J: TRBJ2-1; size: .; D: TRBD2; CDR3: CASSLPGASGNYEQFF; DNA: TGTGCCAGTAGTCTCCCCGGGGCTAGCGGGAACTATGAGCAGTTCTTC
V: TRBV7-8; J: TRBJ1-2; size: .; D: .; CDR3: CASSPTRDTHYGYTF; DNA: TGTGCCAGCAGCCCAACCCGGGACACGCACTATGGCTACACCTTC
V: TRBV9; J: TRBJ1-1; size: .; D: TRBD1; CDR3: CASSGQGALNTEAFF; DNA: TGTGCCAGCAGCGGGCAGGGGGCGCTGAACACTGAAGCTTTCTTT
V: TRBV9; J: TRBJ2-1; size: .; D: TRBD2; CDR3: CASSPSGSSYNEQFF; DNA: TGTGCCAGCAGCCCTAGCGGGAGCTCCTACAATGAGCAGTTCTTC
V: TRBV6-2/TRBV6-3; J: TRBJ1-3; size: .; D: .; CDR3: CASSYGQGGNTIYF; DNA: TGTGCCAGCAGTTACGGTCAGGGTGGAAACACCATATATTTT
V: TRBV15; J: TRBJ2-7; size: .; D: .; CDR3: CATSSKTATDFSYEQYF; DNA: TGTGCCACCAGCAGCAAGACAGCTACAGACTTCTCCTACGAGCAGTACTTC
V: TRBV29-1; J: TRBJ1-2; size: once; D: .; CDR3: CSVGWTGINYGYTF; DNA: TGCAGCGTTGGGTGGACGGGAATCAACTATGGCTACACCTTC
V: TRBV29-1; J: TRBJ2-7; size: .; D: .; CDR3: CSVSRGAAEQYF; DNA: TGCAGCGTCTCTCGGGGGGCGGCCGAGCAGTACTTC
V: TRBV11-2; J: TRBJ2-6; size: .; D: .; CDR3: CASSYWGAGANVLTF; DNA: TGTGCCAGCAGCTACTGGGGGGCTGGGGCCAACGTCCTGACTTTC
V: TRBV5-6; J: TRBJ2-5; size: .; D: .; CDR3: CASSLRQAGGGETQYF; DNA: TGTGCCAGCAGCTTGAGACAGGCAGGGGGAGGAGAGACCCAGTACTTC
V: TRBV24-1; J: TRBJ1-5; size: .; D: .; CDR3: CATSDLQGSNQPQHF; DNA: TGTGCCACCAGTGATTTGCAGGGGAGCAATCAGCCCCAGCATTTT
V: TRBV18; J: TRBJ1-1; size: .; D: .; CDR3: CASSPPESDTEAFF; DNA: TGTGCCAGCTCACCCCCGGAGTCGGACACTGAAGCTTTCTTT